A single sample is the source of the 22 T cell receptor beta chains below, sequenced in a study of cytomegalovirus exposure and HLA in healthy donors. The PCR employed 60 Vbeta primers together with 13 Jbeta primers. Libraries were prepared by immunoSEQ multiplex PCR; TCRdb keeps only in-frame clonotypes and omits some of them. The sample lists approximately 150,000 clones; around 79% were seen once. Sequenced sample: PBMCs. These receptors originate from a man aged 40-49 years in good health and CMV-seronegative.

The rearrangement uses TRBV10-3 and TRBJ2-5, with 9 bases aligning to TRBD1. V lost 8 bases and J lost 4; bases outside the gene matches: 14. The CDR3 length is 16 residues. Looked up from germline, CDR1 is ENHRY and CDR2 is SYGVKD. The DNA of the CDR3 is TGTGCCATCGGAATCCTCCAACGGACAGGGGCAGAGACCCAGTACTTC. Translated, it gives CAIGILQRTGAETQYF.

The rearrangement links TRBV11-2 to TRBJ1-2, with D hard to call. This CDR3 has 14 amino acids. The V gene lost 3 bases and the J gene lost 7 bases, with 15 bases spanning the gap. The germline CDR1 and CDR2 sequences are SGHAT and FQNNGV. The CDR3 nucleotides read TGTGCCAGCAGCTTTAATGCGGGTTCTGGTGGCTACACCTTC. Amino acids: CASSFNAGSGGYTF.

The rearrangement joins TRBV9 to TRBJ1-4; TRBD1 might be the D (5 bases). Trimming took off 2 bases at V and 5 bases at J, with 10 bases between the two ends. Looked up from germline, CDR1 is SGDLS and CDR2 is YYNGEE. The CDR3 loop spans 14 amino acids. CDR3 coding DNA: TGTGCCAGCAGCGTTTCGGGGGGGAATGAAAAACTGTTTTTT. It is translated as CASSVSGGNEKLFF.

This clone was counted between two and nine times. The chain couples TRBV7-8 to TRBJ2-5; 10 bases match TRBD1. Germline values: CDR1 SGHVS, CDR2 FQNEAQ. Trimming cost V 2 bases and J 4 bases; bases outside gene matches: 13. The CDR3 sequence is 18 residues long. The CDR3 DNA reads TGTGCCAGCAGCTTAAAGTTTTCGGGGGACAGGGGACTAGAGACCCAGTACTTC. Its translation: CASSLKFSGDRGLETQYF.

The V and J genes are TRBV28 and TRBJ2-1; possibly TRBD1 for D (6 bases). The CDR3 is 15 residues long. Deletions cut 3 bases from V and 3 bases from J, with 12 bases between. Germline-derived CDR1 and CDR2 are MDHEN and SYDVKM. The CDR3 spells CASSLEQGRYNEQFF. CDR3 nucleotides: TGTGCCAGCAGTTTGGAACAGGGACGCTACAATGAGCAGTTCTTC.

This chain links TRBV25-1 with TRBJ1-2; the D is unclear. This CDR3 contains 11 residues. V gave up 5 bases and J gave up 5 bases, with 6 bases separating them. The germline V gene encodes CDR1 MGHDK and CDR2 SYGVNS. CDR3: CASSRSYGYTF. CDR3 in DNA: TGTGCCAGCAGTCGTTCGTATGGCTACACCTTC.

The genes are TRBV11-3 and TRBJ1-1; 7 positions match TRBD1. CDR3 length: 15 residues. Germline V CDR1 and CDR2: SGHNT, YENEEA. Germline trimming cut 5 bases from V and 5 bases from J; bases unmatched to any gene: 11. The CDR3: CASSQGRRGLTEAFF. In nucleotides, the CDR3 is TGTGCCAGCAGCCAGGGGAGGAGGGGGCTTACTGAAGCTTTCTTT.

The gene calls are TRBV7-8 and TRBJ2-7; 7 bases line up with TRBD1. The CDR3 runs 16 residues. J gave up 3 bases and V 4 bases, and 12 bases lay outside the gene matches. Germline V lookup: CDR1 SGHVS, CDR2 FQNEAQ. The CDR3 nucleotides read TGTGCCAGCAGCTCGGTGACAGGGAAAGGGTTCTACGAGCAGTACTTC. This sequence encodes CASSSVTGKGFYEQYF.

The genes are TRBV5-1 and TRBJ2-2; D possibly corresponds to TRBD2 (6 bases). V gave up 2 bases and J gave up 1 base, with 12 bases separating them. Germline CDR1 reads SGHRS; CDR2 reads YFSETQ. The CDR3 loop spans 16 amino acids. The CDR3 nucleotides are TGCGCCAGCAGCTTAAAGGGGACTTTGAACACCGGGGAGCTGTTTTTT. Amino acid sequence: CASSLKGTLNTGELFF.

V gene TRBV10-3 combines with J gene TRBJ1-3; the D is unclear. This CDR3 spans 14 amino acids. Trimming stripped 10 bases from V and 9 bases from J, with 22 bases between. CDR1 and CDR2 (germline): ENHRY, SYGVKD. The CDR3 protein is CATNGGGRTFTIYF. The CDR3, as DNA: TGTGCCACCAACGGAGGAGGTCGAACCTTCACCATATATTTT.

The chain employs TRBV2 and TRBJ2-5, with D possibly being TRBD2 (7 bases). Germline CDR1 SNHLY, CDR2 FYNNEI. This CDR3 is built from 14 residues. Trimming took off 6 bases at V and 2 bases at J, with 13 bases between the two ends. The CDR3 DNA sequence: TGTGCCAGCAGCGGCGGGGGCCCACAAGAGACCCAGTACTTC. This sequence encodes CASSGGGPQETQYF.

The chain is built from TRBV7-9 and TRBJ1-1, with a weak D call TRBD1 (5 bases). This CDR3 spans 12 amino acids. V lost 7 bases to trimming and J lost 1 base, with 7 bases between them. Germline lookup yields CDR1 SEHNR and CDR2 FQNEAQ (reference sequence). For the CDR3, the DNA is TGTGCCAGCAATGGGGCGAACACTGAAGCTTTCTTT. Translated: CASNGANTEAFF.

The chain is built from TRBV6-5 and TRBJ2-4, with D perhaps matching TRBD2 (6 bases). Germline V gene lookup returns CDR1 MNHEY and CDR2 SVGAGI. V lost 5 bases to trimming and J lost 2 bases, with 10 bases between them. The CDR3 loop spans 14 amino acids. This CDR3 reads CASSAGLTKNIQYF. Here the CDR3 DNA reads TGTGCCAGCAGTGCGGGGCTGACCAAAAACATTCAGTACTTC.

The chain links TRBV6-1 to TRBJ1-2; the D is unclear. In germline, CDR1 is MNHNS, CDR2 SASEGT. The CDR3 extends over 10 amino acids. Trimming removed 6 bases at V and 8 bases at J, with 7 bases between. This CDR3 is CASRTRGYTF. The DNA for the CDR3 is TGTGCCAGCAGGACTAGGGGCTACACCTTC.

The V call is TRBV10-3, the J call TRBJ2-7; possibly TRBD2 for D (6 bases). This CDR3 is 15 amino acids long. The germline CDR1 and CDR2 sequences are ENHRY and SYGVKD. V lost 5 bases to trimming and J lost 0 bases, with 14 bases between them. CDR3 nucleotides: TGTGCCATCAGTCCCGGGACTCTCAGCTCCTACGAGCAGTACTTC. Protein: CAISPGTLSSYEQYF.

A single count supports this clone. This chain connects TRBV4-1 to TRBJ1-2; no definite D call. There are 14 residues in the CDR3. Germline lookup yields CDR1 MGHRA and CDR2 YSYEKL. Trimming pared 6 bases from V and 4 bases from J, leaving 15 bases between. The CDR3 spells CASRPGNPSYGYTF. CDR3 coding DNA: TGCGCCAGCAGACCAGGCAACCCTTCCTATGGCTACACCTTC.

This clone showed up just a few times. This sequence joins TRBV25-1 and TRBJ2-5; D gene unclear. The DNA end lines up better with TRBJ2-7; the J call may be wrong. The V gene's germline CDR1 is MGHDK and CDR2 SYGVNS. The CDR3 consists of 14 residues. The CDR3 DNA is TGTGCCAGCAGTGATTTTTCCCTCTCCTACGAGCAGTACTTC. It encodes CASSDFSLSYEQYF.

The count of this clone is one. The genes are TRBV5-1 and TRBJ1-1, with unresolved D. CDR3 length: 14 amino acids. Germline V gene data show CDR1 as SGHRS and CDR2 as YFSETQ. Trimming pared 2 bases from V and 1 base from J, leaving 9 bases between. The CDR3 loop reads CASSFRVPNTEAFF. The CDR3 region has the DNA TGCGCCAGCAGCTTCCGGGTCCCGAACACTGAAGCTTTCTTT.

This chain joins TRBV25-1 and TRBJ1-3; the match to TRBD1 covers 8 bases. The CDR3 sequence is 12 residues long. Germline V gives CDR1 MGHDK, CDR2 SYGVNS. V shed 4 bases, J shed 10 bases, and the junction held 3 bases outside the gene matches. The CDR3 DNA sequence: TGTGCCAGCAGTGTGGGGGACAGGACCATATATTTT. Its translation: CASSVGDRTIYF.

This chain connects TRBV30 to TRBJ2-3; 9 bases line up with TRBD2. J gave up 1 base and V 4 bases, and 3 bases lay outside the gene matches. The CDR3 has 14 amino acids. Looked up from germline, CDR1 is GTSNPN and CDR2 is SVGIG (reference sequence). The CDR3 sequence is CAWIPSGGTDTQYF. As DNA, the CDR3 is TGTGCCTGGATACCTAGCGGGGGCACAGATACGCAGTATTTT.

The chain links TRBV15 to TRBJ1-5; the match to TRBD1 covers 10 bases. Germline lookup yields CDR1 LNHNV and CDR2 YYDKDF (reference sequence). The CDR3 spans 17 residues. V lost 0 bases to trimming and J lost 2 bases; unmatched junction nucleotides: 4. The CDR3 region is CATSRDPGTGGNQPQHF. CDR3 bases: TGTGCCACCAGCAGAGACCCTGGGACAGGGGGCAATCAGCCCCAGCATTTT. The full variable domain, in which reference TRBV15 and TRBJ1-5 provide the parts outside the CDR3, is DAMVIQNPRYQVTQFGKPVTLSCSQTLNHNVMYWYQQKSSQAPKLLFHYYDKDFNNEADTPDNFQSRRPNTSFCFLDIRSPGLGDTAMYLCATSRDPGTGGNQPQHFGDGTRLSIL.

This clone was recorded only once. The chain joins TRBV11-2 to TRBJ2-7; TRBD1 matches at 7 bases. The germline V gene encodes CDR1 SGHAT and CDR2 FQNNGV. The junction had 10 bases not matched to a gene; V was cut back by 5 bases and J by 6 bases. CDR3 size: 14 residues. The CDR3 spells CASSPRQGSVEQYF. The CDR3 DNA is TGTGCCAGCAGCCCTAGACAGGGATCGGTCGAGCAGTACTTC.